The 22 T cell receptor beta chains given below trace back to one sample, sequenced in a study of blood T cells in healthy people across ages. With a J-beta primer mix and a sample-barcoded 5' primer, a second PCR ran about 6 to 11 cycles. TCRdb reprocessed the 5' RACE reads with MiXCR, giving one entry per CDR3 protein. The table has hundreds of thousands of distinct CDR3 sequences, about 53% seen once. Sequencing used blood. All receptors come from a man in his sixties in good health.

This clonotype was recorded once. The chain uses TRBV20-1 and TRBJ1-1; maybe TRBD1 (5 bases). V lost 3 bases and J lost 0, with 14 bases in between. Germline-derived CDR1 and CDR2 are DFQATT and SNEGSKA (reference sequence). The CDR3 covers 15 residues. The CDR3 reads CSARGLLGLNTEAFF. The CDR3 DNA reads TGCAGTGCTAGGGGGCTTTTGGGTTTGAACACTGAAGCTTTCTTT.

The J gene is TRBJ2-5, the V gene TRBV12-3 or TRBV12-4, with D tentatively TRBD1 (5 bases). Trimming took 4 bases from V and 4 from J, leaving 13 bases between them. The CDR3 is 14 amino acids. The CDR3: CASSSGRAAETQYF. The CDR3 DNA sequence: TGTGCCAGCAGTTCAGGCAGGGCTGCAGAGACCCAGTACTTC.

This chain connects TRBV4-2 to TRBJ2-5, with 11 bases matching TRBD2. The CDR3 runs to 17 residues. Trimming at V came to 1 base and at J to 1 base, leaving 5 bases not matched to a gene. Germline V lookup: CDR1 LGHNA, CDR2 YNFKEQ. The CDR3 nucleotides are TGTGCCAGCAGCCAAGGGAGTCTAGCGGGGGGCCAAGAGACCCAGTACTTC. Residues: CASSQGSLAGGQETQYF.

The J gene is TRBJ1-6, the V gene TRBV14; D remains unclear. The CDR3 has 16 amino acids. Germline assignment: CDR1 SGHDN and CDR2 FVKESK. V was cut by 4 bases and J by 1 base, with 11 bases left in between. CDR3 DNA sequence: TGTGCCAGCAGCCGATTTAGGTGGTCCTATAATTCACCCCTCCACTTT. Protein product: CASSRFRWSYNSPLHF.

This clonotype was detected a few times. The chain joins TRBV2 to TRBJ2-3; 10 bases agree with TRBD1. Germline V CDR1 and CDR2: SNHLY, FYNNEI. V trimming: 7 bases; J trimming: 4 bases; junction bases outside the gene matches: 11. The CDR3 covers 16 residues. In DNA, the CDR3 is TGTGCCAGCAAACCGGGACAGGGGTTAGGCGCAGATACGCAGTATTTT. This encodes CASKPGQGLGADTQYF. The full variable domain, rest sourced from reference TRBV2 and TRBJ2-3, is EPEVTQTPSHQVTQMGQEVILRCVPISNHLYFYWYRQILGQKVEFLVSFYNNEISEKSEIFDDQFSVERPDGSNFTLKIRSTKLEDSAMYFCASKPGQGLGADTQYFGPGTRLTVL.

The rearrangement joins TRBV7-2 to TRBJ2-3, with 7 bases lining up with TRBD2. The CDR3 extends over 12 amino acids. V shed 4 bases and J 10 bases; nucleotides not matched to a gene: 5. Germline V gives CDR1 SGHTA, CDR2 FQGNSA. The CDR3 region has the DNA TGTGCCAGCAGCTCCAATCGGGGGGCGCAGTATTTT. This encodes CASSSNRGAQYF.

The V gene is TRBV27, the J gene TRBJ2-5; 11 positions agree with TRBD1. The J call may not be correct, given that the DNA end is closer to TRBJ2-7. Germline V gene sequence: CDR1 MNHEY, CDR2 SMNVEV (reference sequence). The CDR3 is 16 residues long. CDR3 region: CASTRKSGTGGYEQYF. The CDR3 DNA follows: TGTGCCAGCACACGGAAGAGCGGGACAGGGGGCTACGAGCAGTACTTC.

The V gene is TRBV12-3 or TRBV12-4, the J gene TRBJ2-2; the D gene is possibly TRBD2 (7 bases). The CDR3 sequence is 16 residues long. V lost 2 bases, J lost 5 bases, and 15 bases lay in between. The CDR3 reads CASSLNRGARTGELFF. The CDR3 DNA reads TGTGCCAGCAGTTTAAATCGGGGGGCCAGGACCGGGGAGCTGTTTTTT.

Here the CDR3 reads CASSLGSRATEAFF. As DNA, the CDR3 is TGTGCCAGCAGTTTAGGGTCTAGGGCCACTGAAGCTTTCTTT. The rearrangement joins TRBV12-3 or TRBV12-4 to TRBJ1-1; D remains ambiguous. Trimming shortened V by 1 base and J by 4 bases, and 10 bases separated the two germline ends. CDR3 length: 14 residues.

The CDR3 sequence is CASSYSAPTGIYNEQFF. The CDR3 region has the DNA TGTGCCAGCAGTTACTCAGCCCCGACAGGGATCTACAATGAGCAGTTCTTC. This chain links TRBV6-6 with TRBJ2-1, with 7 positions matching TRBD1. The CDR3 totals 17 residues. With V trimmed by 0 bases and J by 3 bases, 8 bases remained unmatched. CDR1 is MNHNY, CDR2 SVGAGI, per germline (reference sequence).

The rearrangement uses TRBV25-1 and TRBJ2-5, with TRBD2 matching over 7 bases. V dropped 2 bases and J dropped 7; count of bases not matched to a gene: 7. Germline loops: CDR1 MGHDK, CDR2 SYGVNS. The CDR3 length is 14 residues. This chain's CDR3 is CASSEGGGLGTQYF. The DNA for the CDR3 is TGTGCCAGCAGTGAAGGGGGGGGTCTAGGGACCCAGTACTTC.

This clonotype was found once. The chain employs TRBV20-1 and TRBJ2-3, with 11 bases aligning to TRBD2. CDR3 length: 15 amino acids. The V gene's germline CDR1 is DFQATT and CDR2 SNEGSKA (reference sequence). Losses at the gene ends were 3 bases for V and 2 bases for J; bases not matched to a gene: 4. DNA for the CDR3: TGCAGTGCTAGGGGGACTAGCGGTTTCACAGATACGCAGTATTTT. Protein product: CSARGTSGFTDTQYF.

The chain employs TRBV29-1 and TRBJ2-7; D is perhaps TRBD1 (5 bases). This CDR3 contains 14 residues. The V and J ends lost 5 bases and 4 bases respectively, with 18 bases between them. Per germline, CDR1 SQVTM and CDR2 ANQGSEA. CDR3 amino acids: CSVCMTERSYEQYF. The CDR3 DNA follows: TGCAGCGTTTGTATGACAGAAAGGTCGTACGAGCAGTACTTC.

The chain combines TRBV15 with TRBJ2-2; D uncertain. The V and J ends lost 1 base and 4 bases respectively, with 19 bases between them. The germline V gene encodes CDR1 LNHNV and CDR2 YYDKDF (reference sequence). The CDR3 has 18 residues. As DNA, the CDR3 is TGTGCCACCAGCAGAGGGTTAGGGCAGGCTGTTTCCACCGGGGAGCTGTTTTTT. It is translated as CATSRGLGQAVSTGELFF.

The chain is built from TRBV6-6 and TRBJ2-7, with 11 bases matching TRBD2. V lost 6 bases to trimming and J lost 7 bases; unmatched junction nucleotides: 8. Germline V CDR1 and CDR2: MNHNY, SVGAGI (reference sequence). CDR3 size: 14 residues. The CDR3 DNA is TGTGCCAGCAGGACTAGCGGGACGCATAATGAGCAGTACTTC. This encodes CASRTSGTHNEQYF.

Only one count was recorded for this clonotype. The DNA of the CDR3 is TGCGCCAGCACCCTCCCCGGCGGGGGTGCTTACAATGAGCAGTTCTTC. This sequence encodes CASTLPGGGAYNEQFF. The chain carries TRBV5-1 and TRBJ2-1, with 7 bases matching TRBD2. V lost 6 bases, J lost 4 bases, and 13 bases stayed unmatched. The CDR3 is made up of 16 amino acids. In germline, CDR1 is SGHRS, CDR2 YFSETQ.

The J gene is TRBJ1-5, the V gene TRBV6-1, with D possibly being TRBD1 (6 bases). The germline V gene encodes CDR1 MNHNS and CDR2 SASEGT. The CDR3 loop spans 16 amino acids. Trimming pared 2 bases from V and 0 bases from J, leaving 11 bases between. CDR3: CASSEFGQRSNQPQHF. CDR3 in DNA: TGTGCCAGCAGTGAATTCGGACAGCGTAGCAATCAGCCCCAGCATTTT.

The V call is TRBV5-1, the J call TRBJ1-2; no reliable D call. With 0 bases removed from V and 0 bases from J, the gap between germline ends came to 6 bases. Germline V gene data show CDR1 as SGHRS and CDR2 as YFSETQ. The CDR3 consists of 14 residues. In nucleotides, the CDR3 is TGCGCCAGCAGCTTGGAAGCTACTAACTATGGCTACACCTTC. Encoded protein: CASSLEATNYGYTF.

This chain joins TRBV20-1 and TRBJ2-1; TRBD2 agrees at 9 bases. CDR3 size: 14 residues. CDR1 and CDR2 (germline): DFQATT, SNEGSKA (reference sequence). The V gene end was trimmed by 7 bases and the J gene end by 4 bases; junction bases not matched to a gene: 8. The CDR3 sequence: CSGSSGEIYNEQFF. The CDR3 nucleotides read TGCAGTGGTTCTAGCGGGGAGATTTACAATGAGCAGTTCTTC.

This clonotype has a single count. V is TRBV10-2 and J is TRBJ1-6; 8 positions agree with TRBD1. The junction had 7 bases not matched to a gene; V was cut back by 10 bases and J by 8 bases. The CDR3 covers 13 residues. Germline lookup yields CDR1 WSHSY and CDR2 SAAADI. CDR3 region: CATTGQEHSPLHF. The CDR3, as DNA: TGCGCCACCACGGGACAGGAACATTCACCCCTCCACTTT.

The rearrangement uses TRBV5-1 and TRBJ1-1, with D perhaps TRBD1 (6 bases). Trimming shortened V by 4 bases and J by 8 bases, and 15 bases separated the two germline ends. This CDR3 has 13 amino acids. Looked up from germline, CDR1 is SGHRS and CDR2 is YFSETQ. CDR3 sequence reads: CASSPDGGPEAFF. The DNA of the CDR3 is TGCGCCAGCAGCCCCGATGGGGGGCCAGAAGCTTTCTTT.

The rearrangement links TRBV11-2 to TRBJ1-2; 12 nucleotides line up with TRBD1. The CDR3 loop spans 14 amino acids. V was clipped by 8 bases and J by 7 bases; unmatched bases: 8. The germline V gene encodes CDR1 SGHAT and CDR2 FQNNGV. CDR3 sequence (DNA): TGTGCCAGCGGCCCCGGGACAGGGGGCCGTGGCTACACCTTC. It is translated as CASGPGTGGRGYTF.